The clone carrying this T cell receptor (beta chain) was picked up many times. Its antigen is not known. Germline V CDR1 and CDR2: DFQATT, SNEGSKA (reference sequence). The length of the CDR3 is 16 residues. Losses at the gene ends were 4 bases for V and 4 bases for J; bases not matched to a gene: 15. The source of the sample is a study of identical twins. Findings and limits, study-wide: Fewer insertions marked abundant cord blood beta clonotypes; young adult naive trended weakly, memory not at all. Findings depended on cross-sectional statistics rather than tracking the same donors. Among beta out-of-frame sequences, excess sharing between twins appeared weaker.

Template switching supplied a universal primer site; unique molecular identifiers were carried on the cDNA. TCRdb re-called the 5' RACE reads with MiXCR, one entry per CDR3 protein. In the table there are around 230,000 distinct CDR3 sequences, approximately 9% of which are singletons. Source material: memory (CD45RO+) T cells sorted from blood. The V gene is TRBV20-1, the J gene TRBJ1-1, with 7 bases identical to TRBD1. The receptor was derived from a woman in her late teens or twenties in good health. CDR3 bases: TGCAGTGCTAAAATCGCTGAGGGACAGTTACTCACTGAAGCTTTCTTT. Protein product: CSAKIAEGQLLTEAFF.